Described below is a single T cell receptor beta chain sequence and its context. Its target is not known. Every single patient, without exception, relapsed after autologous stem cell transplantation, and brentuximab vedotin exposure varied. This sample was taken from a study of PD-1 blockade in classical Hodgkin lymphoma. In the study overall: The nivolumab dose that patients received was 3 mg/kg, given intravenously every 2 weeks. Broader study findings: Only CD4+ TCR diversity, not CD8+, had risen significantly by C4D1.

The V end was cut by 6 bases, the J end by 4 bases, with 16 bases between. Germline values: CDR1 SQVTM, CDR2 ANQGSEA. This CDR3 spans 14 amino acids. Sequencing was performed with immunoSEQ multiplex PCR; in TCRdb, only in-frame clones are kept and a portion is missing. Altogether about 90,000 clones are present, 89% being singletons, with the ten largest covering roughly a tenth. This receptor was identified in a human donor with classical Hodgkin lymphoma. The chain links TRBV29-1 to TRBJ2-1; D gene uncertain. The sample in question was peripheral blood mononuclear cells (PBMCs), obtained before the second cycle of nivolumab. CDR3 region: CSVAHGFAYNEQFF. CDR3 DNA sequence: TGCAGCGTGGCCCACGGATTCGCATACAATGAGCAGTTCTTC.